These 14 T cell receptor beta chains were all obtained from the same sample, sequenced in a study of blood T cell repertoires in COVID-19. The data were produced by immunoSEQ multiplex PCR, yet TCRdb's version contains in-frame clones alone and is incomplete. The table lists 250,000 to 350,000 clones, approximately 91% of them singletons. The sample taken for sequencing was peripheral blood. All receptors come from an older woman with acute or convalescent COVID-19.

This clone came up once. The CDR3 DNA sequence: TGTGCCAGCATCTGGAGGGACACTGAAGCTTTCTTT. Amino acids: CASIWRDTEAFF. J is TRBJ1-1 and V is TRBV28; D is uncertain. Deletions cut 7 bases from V and 3 bases from J, with 9 bases between. Germline CDR1 and CDR2: MDHEN and SYDVKM. CDR3 length: 12 amino acids.

This clone appeared a few times. The chain carries TRBV5-1 and TRBJ2-7; 11 nucleotides line up with TRBD1. The CDR3 has 14 amino acids. Germline CDR1 reads SGHRS; CDR2 reads YFSETQ. V was pared by 3 bases and J by 3 bases, with 2 bases of the junction left unmatched. CDR3 in amino acids: CASSSGTGGYEQYF. The CDR3 region has the DNA TGCGCCAGCAGCTCCGGGACAGGGGGCTACGAGCAGTACTTC.

The chain uses TRBV7-7 and TRBJ2-1; the D is unclear. The V gene lost 5 bases and the J gene lost 10 bases, with 21 bases spanning the gap. CDR3 length: 15 residues. Germline CDR1 and CDR2: SSHAT and FNYEAQ (reference sequence). CDR3 nucleotides: TGTGCCAGCAGCCTACAGCTCGGTCTGGGTGGGGAGCAGTTCTTC. The encoded protein is CASSLQLGLGGEQFF. Full variable domain (outside the CDR3, taken from reference TRBV7-7 and TRBJ2-1): GAGVSQSPRYKVTKRGQDVTLRCDPISSHATLYWYQQALGQGPEFLTYFNYEAQPDKSGLPSDRFSAERPEGSISTLTIQRTEQRDSAMYRCASSLQLGLGGEQFFGPGTRLTVL.

The table lists this clone with a count of one. This sequence joins TRBV28 and TRBJ1-2, with D perhaps matching TRBD1 (5 bases). Looked up from germline, CDR1 is MDHEN and CDR2 is SYDVKM. The CDR3 sequence is 13 residues long. Between the trimmed V and J ends, which lost 3 bases and 6 bases, there was a span of 11 bases. The CDR3 nucleotides read TGTGCCAGCAGTTTGCGGGGCAGCAATGGCTACACCTTC. Amino acids: CASSLRGSNGYTF.

The gene calls are TRBV7-6 and TRBJ2-1; possible D gene TRBD2, 6 bases. The CDR3 is made up of 16 amino acids. V dropped 0 bases and J dropped 5 bases, with 14 bases sitting between them. Germline loops: CDR1 SGHVS, CDR2 FNYEAQ. The CDR3 spells CASSLARPSANNEQFF. CDR3 bases: TGTGCCAGCAGCTTAGCGCGGCCTAGCGCCAACAATGAGCAGTTCTTC.

The chain employs TRBV28 and TRBJ2-3; D possibly corresponds to TRBD1 (6 bases). Trimming removed 6 bases at V and 3 bases at J, with 7 bases between. The V gene's germline CDR1 is MDHEN and CDR2 SYDVKM. This CDR3 has 12 residues. The chain's CDR3 is CASSGQTDTQYF. CDR3 DNA: TGTGCCAGCAGCGGACAGACAGATACGCAGTATTTT.

The genes are TRBV2 and TRBJ2-3; TRBD2 aligns across 7 bases. The CDR3 sequence is 12 residues long. Germline CDR1 is SNHLY and CDR2 is FYNNEI. V gave up 6 bases and J gave up 6 bases; unmatched junction bases: 3. The CDR3 DNA is TGTGCCAGCAGGGAGCGGGATGATACGCAGTATTTT. This sequence encodes CASRERDDTQYF.

The CDR3 here is CATSDLRSGMNHNEQFF. The CDR3 DNA reads as TGTGCCACCAGTGATCTTCGTAGCGGGATGAATCACAATGAGCAGTTCTTC. The chain carries TRBV24-1 and TRBJ2-1, with 8 bases fitting TRBD2. The CDR3 extends over 17 amino acids. Germline CDR1 and CDR2: KGHDR and SFDVKD. The trim removed 3 bases at V and 5 bases at J, leaving 11 bases unmatched.

The chain uses TRBV5-1 and TRBJ2-2, with TRBD1 identical over 7 bases. Trimming cost V 3 bases and J 7 bases; bases outside gene matches: 6. The CDR3 is 14 residues long. Germline V gene lookup returns CDR1 SGHRS and CDR2 YFSETQ. CDR3 nucleotides: TGCGCCAGCAGCTCCGACAGGGTCGGCGGGGAGCTGTTTTTT. It yields the protein CASSSDRVGGELFF.

The chain links TRBV5-8 to TRBJ2-7; no clear D. V gave up 6 bases and J gave up 0 bases, with 4 bases separating them. Per germline, CDR1 SGHTS and CDR2 YDEGEE. This CDR3 comprises 11 residues. The CDR3 sequence: CASTLSYEQYF. CDR3 DNA: TGTGCCAGCACCCTCTCCTACGAGCAGTACTTC.

V usage is TRBV7-3 and J usage is TRBJ2-3, with TRBD2 identical over 7 bases. This CDR3 spans 15 amino acids. V shed 2 bases, J shed 3 bases, and the junction held 5 bases outside the gene matches. Looked up from germline, CDR1 is SGHTA and CDR2 is FQGTGA. The CDR3 loop is CASSLGPGGTDTQYF. The CDR3 DNA is TGTGCCAGCAGCTTAGGGCCGGGGGGAACAGATACGCAGTATTTT.

This clone was counted a single time. CDR3 residues: CASSHDSTYGYTF. The DNA for the CDR3 is TGTGCCAGCAGCCACGACAGTACCTATGGCTACACCTTC. The V gene is TRBV6-2 or TRBV6-3, the J gene TRBJ1-2, with D possibly matching TRBD1 (5 bases). The CDR3 is 13 amino acids. CDR1 MNHEY and CDR2 SVGEGT come from the germline V gene. Trimming took 6 bases from V and 4 from J, leaving 12 bases between them.

This chain connects TRBV7-3 to TRBJ2-7; 7 bases are shared with TRBD1. The V gene end was trimmed by 0 bases and the J gene end by 2 bases; junction bases not matched to a gene: 4. CDR3 length: 15 amino acids. Germline assignment: CDR1 SGHTA and CDR2 FQGTGA. The CDR3 coding sequence is TGTGCCAGCAGCTTAACCCCGGGACAGCCCTACGAGCAGTACTTC. Translation gives CASSLTPGQPYEQYF. The full variable domain, rest sourced from reference TRBV7-3 and TRBJ2-7, is GAGVSQTPSNKVTEKGKYVELRCDPISGHTALYWYRQSLGQGPEFLIYFQGTGAADDSGLPNDRFFAVRPEGSVSTLKIQRTERGDSAVYLCASSLTPGQPYEQYFGPGTRLTVT.

This clone has more than one count but fewer than ten. The V and J genes are TRBV2 and TRBJ1-2; D is perhaps TRBD1 (5 bases). Germline V lookup: CDR1 SNHLY, CDR2 FYNNEI. V was pared by 6 bases and J by 2 bases, with 13 bases between. The CDR3 is 14 residues long. CDR3 coding DNA: TGTGCCAGCAGCCTTGGGGGGAGAAACTATGGCTACACCTTC. Amino acids: CASSLGGRNYGYTF.